This section outlines one TCR beta chain sequence together with its context. Its antigen is still unknown. This sample is part of a study of human T cells and chemical hapten exposure. In the study overall: An area of 2 cm by roughly 2.2 cm on upper inner arm skin received 2% DPC for sensitization. Weekly diphenylcyclopropenone doses were given to patients' scalps across the roughly 22-week study.

Germline CDR1 reads MNHNS; CDR2 reads SASEGT. The CDR3 length is 13 residues. V was trimmed by 6 bases and J by 6 bases, leaving 15 bases between them. Overall study findings and caveats: Positive correlation was observed between PT1 expanded TCR counts and patch test score.

How the authors handled the data: Per sample, the median was around 100,000 TCRs, with values from around 20,000 to 690,000. One entry per CDR3 protein, called by TCRdb with MiXCR from the RACE reads. The V and J calls follow TCRdb's processing rather than the paper's. The sample yields 350,000 or so distinct CDR3 sequences, about 7% seen once. The time point denotes: patch test 1, 2 weeks after DPC sensitization. As to treatment: therapeutic diphenylcyclopropenone sensitization with weekly scalp DPC. The rearrangement uses TRBV6-1 and TRBJ2-7; TRBD2 might be the D (5 bases). The sequencing here drew on whole blood, taken in connection with sensitization to the hapten diphenylcyclopropenone (DPC). The TCR comes from a woman under 30 with alopecia areata. Some clones in this sample may be carry-over from other donors' samples. The CDR3 sequence: CASRPGSEGEQYF. In nucleotides, the CDR3 is TGTGCCAGCAGGCCGGGGTCAGAAGGCGAGCAGTACTTC.